This T cell receptor beta chain derives from a study of T cell responses to AZD1222 COVID-19 vaccine. Notes on the study in general: Among those given AZD1222, only 5 to 7 were seropositive at baseline. No day 14 peak samples; only post-peak repertoires were characterized. The donor group comprised mostly white British people and more females; the analysis possibly underestimated clonal diversity.

Generated by immunoSEQ multiplex PCR, the TCRdb table keeps only in-frame clones and is missing some. The sample carries approximately 150,000 clones, 90% to 95% recorded once. The CDR3 covers 15 residues. V was pared by 4 bases and J by 11 bases, with 23 bases between. CDR1 LNHDA and CDR2 SQIVND come from the germline V gene (reference sequence). On this clone itself: No antigen is known for it.

The receptor was derived from an adult in good health. The chain employs TRBV19 and TRBJ1-1; possible D gene TRBD1, 5 bases. The material was peripheral blood, obtained on day 0 of AZD1222 vaccination. The CDR3 bases are TGTGCCAGTAGTAATCTGCAGGGAGGACGATCGAGGGCTTTCTTT. It encodes CASSNLQGGRSRAFF.